In this sample, the clone carrying this T cell receptor (beta chain) turned up a few times. The same CDR3 also results from other DNA sequences found in this sample. The CDR3 consists of 12 residues. The V gene lost 2 bases and the J gene lost 7 bases, with 6 bases spanning the gap. Per germline, CDR1 MDHEN and CDR2 SYDVKM. Profiled with immunoSEQ multiplex PCR; TCRdb holds only in-frame clones, not every one. Of about 100,000 clones in the sample, 91% are singletons; the top ten hold roughly 0.56%. These data originate in a study of OX40 agonist ivuxolimab in advanced cancers. Study-wide context: Patients undergoing dose escalation presented with hepatocellular carcinoma, melanoma, renal cell or head and neck cancer. Partial responses, seen in three patients, involved one hepatocellular carcinoma and two cutaneous melanomas.

At cycle 4 day 1, cycle 7 day 1, and baseline, blood was sampled. The sequencing used CD4+ or CD8+ T cells sorted from blood, collected in a trial of the OX40 agonist ivuxolimab. The rearrangement joins TRBV28 to TRBJ1-5; no definite D call. The clonotype originates from an adult with an advanced solid tumor such as melanoma, head and neck, liver or kidney cancer. The CDR3 DNA reads as TGTGCCAGCAGTTTACTCGGCCAGCCCCAGCATTTT. Its translation: CASSLLGQPQHF.